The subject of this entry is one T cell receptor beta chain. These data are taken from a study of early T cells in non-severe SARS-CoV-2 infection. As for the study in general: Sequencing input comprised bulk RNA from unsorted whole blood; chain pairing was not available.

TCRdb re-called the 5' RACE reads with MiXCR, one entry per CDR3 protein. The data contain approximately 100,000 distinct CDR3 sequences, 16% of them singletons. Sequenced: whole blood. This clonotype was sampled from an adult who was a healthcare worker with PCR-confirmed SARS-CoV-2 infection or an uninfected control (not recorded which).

Here the CDR3 DNA reads TGTGCCAGCAGCTTCCAGCAAGAGACCCAGTACTTC. Translated: CASSFQQETQYF. V and J are TRBV11-2 and TRBJ2-5; D is unresolved. The CDR3 runs to 12 residues. Trimming pared 3 bases from V and 2 bases from J, leaving 4 bases between. The germline CDR1 and CDR2 sequences are SGHAT and FQNNGV.